These 10 T cell receptor beta chains share one sample of origin, sequenced in a study of blood T cell repertoires in COVID-19. Clones were sequenced by immunoSEQ multiplex PCR, and TCRdb holds only the in-frame ones, with some missing. The sample lists a few hundred thousand clones; 89% were seen once. Material: peripheral blood. These receptor sequences come from a woman aged 40 to 50 who had recovered from COVID-19.

The CDR3 DNA reads as TGTGCCAGCAGCGTTCTGGCGGGGGACACTGAAGCTTTCTTT. It codes for CASSVLAGDTEAFF. The chain carries TRBV9 and TRBJ1-1; D is perhaps TRBD1 (5 bases). The CDR3 is 14 residues long. Trimming left V 2 bases short and J 3 bases short, with 11 bases between. CDR1 and CDR2 from the germline V gene are SGDLS and YYNGEE.

This clone occurred a few times. CDR3 coding DNA: TGTGCCAGCAGCTTACGCAGGGCCGGGGAGCTGTTTTTT. Amino acids: CASSLRRAGELFF. The J gene is TRBJ2-2, the V gene TRBV7-2; perhaps TRBD1 as D (5 bases). V was shortened by 2 bases and J by 6 bases, with 7 bases between the two germline ends. Germline V gene data show CDR1 as SGHTA and CDR2 as FQGNSA. CDR3 length: 13 residues.

This chain joins TRBV5-1 and TRBJ2-3; 10 positions agree with TRBD2. The V gene end was trimmed by 3 bases and the J gene end by 3 bases; junction bases not matched to a gene: 7. This CDR3 spans 16 amino acids. Germline CDR1 SGHRS, CDR2 YFSETQ. CDR3 protein: CASSSLAGAGTDTQYF. CDR3 DNA sequence: TGCGCCAGCAGCTCCCTAGCGGGGGCGGGGACAGATACGCAGTATTTT.

The chain uses TRBV12-3 or TRBV12-4 and TRBJ1-1; no clear D gene. The CDR3 length is 11 residues. Deletions cut 1 base from V and 6 bases from J, with 3 bases between. The chain's CDR3 is CASSLGPEAFF. For the CDR3, the DNA is TGTGCCAGCAGTTTAGGGCCTGAAGCTTTCTTT.

This chain links TRBV28 with TRBJ1-1; no firm D call. CDR3 length: 13 residues. The ends were cut back, 2 bases at V and 4 bases at J, with 8 bases in the middle. Looked up from germline, CDR1 is MDHEN and CDR2 is SYDVKM. CDR3 sequence: CASSLLGATEAFF. The CDR3 nucleotides read TGTGCCAGCAGTTTACTAGGAGCCACTGAAGCTTTCTTT.

This clone came up a few times. V usage is TRBV4-2 and J usage is TRBJ1-6; a possible D gene is TRBD1 (5 bases). CDR1 and CDR2 from the germline V gene are LGHNA and YNFKEQ. The CDR3 sequence is 17 residues long. Trimming stripped 0 bases from V and 1 base from J, with 10 bases between. CDR3 nucleotide sequence: TGTGCCAGCAGCCAAGATGTGGGGGGTTCCTATAATTCACCCCTCCACTTT. It specifies CASSQDVGGSYNSPLHF.

This sequence joins TRBV3-1 (or the pseudogene TRBV3-2) and TRBJ2-1; 10 nucleotides align to TRBD2. V lost 4 bases and J lost 4; bases outside the gene matches: 4. Germline assignment: CDR1 LGHDT and CDR2 YNNKEL (reference sequence). The CDR3 sequence is 15 residues long. In nucleotides, the CDR3 is TGTGCCAGCAGCCGCAGCGGGAGGGGTTACAATGAGCAGTTCTTC. Protein: CASSRSGRGYNEQFF.

This clone was detected once. The J gene is TRBJ1-3, the V gene TRBV29-1; 8 bases agree with TRBD1. Unmatched junction bases numbered 3, after V lost 1 base and J lost 4 bases. The germline V gene has CDR1 SQVTM and CDR2 ANQGSEA. This CDR3 region has 14 residues. The CDR3, as DNA: TGCAGCGTTGAAGGTTGGACAGGGGGAAACACCATATATTTT. Its translation: CSVEGWTGGNTIYF.

This chain connects TRBV19 to TRBJ1-1, with D perhaps TRBD1 (6 bases). From germline, CDR1 is LNHDA and CDR2 SQIVND (reference sequence). There are 13 residues in the CDR3. Trimming shortened V by 8 bases and J by 4 bases, and 14 bases separated the two germline ends. The CDR3, as DNA: TGTGCCAGTCGAGGGGGTTGGGGCACTGAAGCTTTCTTT. Protein: CASRGGWGTEAFF.

The CDR3 is CASSYSNGRGTEAFF. CDR3 coding DNA: TGTGCCAGCAGTTACTCGAACGGGAGGGGGACTGAAGCTTTCTTT. The V call is TRBV6-5, the J call TRBJ1-1, with D possibly being TRBD1 (6 bases). Germline CDR1 reads MNHEY; CDR2 reads SVGAGI. The CDR3 has 15 amino acids. Trimming took 0 bases from V and 5 from J, leaving 13 bases between them.